The 2 T cell receptor beta chains given below trace back to one sample, sequenced in a study of chemoradiotherapy in HPV16-positive cancers. The data were produced by immunoSEQ multiplex PCR, yet TCRdb's version contains in-frame clones alone and is incomplete. The sample has 20,000 or so clones; around 87% are singletons. The specimen was blood, collected from a patient who underwent chemoradiotherapy. These receptors were taken from a human donor with HPV-associated anogenital cancer.

V gene TRBV19 combines with J gene TRBJ1-5; 7 bases match TRBD1. CDR1 and CDR2 from the germline V gene are LNHDA and SQIVND (reference sequence). The CDR3 totals 13 residues. V lost 4 bases, J lost 7 bases, and 4 bases stayed unmatched. The CDR3 region has the DNA TGTGCCAGTAGTAAAACAGGGGACCAGCCCCAGCATTTT. Its translation is CASSKTGDQPQHF.

The chain uses TRBV2 and TRBJ2-3, with 10 bases aligning to TRBD2. The ends lost 6 bases at V and 2 bases at J; junction bases unmatched: 5. The V gene's germline CDR1 is SNHLY and CDR2 FYNNEI. There are 15 residues in the CDR3. The CDR3: CASRRLAGPTDTQYF. The CDR3 region has the DNA TGTGCCAGCAGGAGACTAGCGGGTCCCACAGATACGCAGTATTTT.